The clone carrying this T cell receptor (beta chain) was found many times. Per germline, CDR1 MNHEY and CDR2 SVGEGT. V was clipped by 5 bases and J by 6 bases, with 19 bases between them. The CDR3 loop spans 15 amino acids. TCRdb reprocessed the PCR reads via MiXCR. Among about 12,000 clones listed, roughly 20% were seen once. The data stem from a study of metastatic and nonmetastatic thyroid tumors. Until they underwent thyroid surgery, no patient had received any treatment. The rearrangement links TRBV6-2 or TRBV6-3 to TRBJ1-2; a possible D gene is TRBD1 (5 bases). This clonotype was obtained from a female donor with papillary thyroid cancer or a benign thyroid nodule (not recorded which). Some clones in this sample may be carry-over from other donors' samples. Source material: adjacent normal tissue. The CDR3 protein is CASSRMGPQEDGYTF. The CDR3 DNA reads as TGTGCCAGCAGTAGGATGGGACCTCAGGAGGATGGCTACACCTTC.